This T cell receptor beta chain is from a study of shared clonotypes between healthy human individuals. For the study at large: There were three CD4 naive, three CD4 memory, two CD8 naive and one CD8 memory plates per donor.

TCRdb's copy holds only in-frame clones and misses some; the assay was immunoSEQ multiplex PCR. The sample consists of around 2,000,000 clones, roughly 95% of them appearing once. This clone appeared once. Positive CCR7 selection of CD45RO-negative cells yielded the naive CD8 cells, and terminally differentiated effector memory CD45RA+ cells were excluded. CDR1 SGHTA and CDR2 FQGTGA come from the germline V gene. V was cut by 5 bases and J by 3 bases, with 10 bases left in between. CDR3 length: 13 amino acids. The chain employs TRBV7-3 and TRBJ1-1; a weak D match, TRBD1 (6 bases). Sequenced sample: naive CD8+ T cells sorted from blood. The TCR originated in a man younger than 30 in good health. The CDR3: CASSAQGHTEAFF. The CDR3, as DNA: TGTGCCAGCAGCGCACAGGGACACACTGAAGCTTTCTTT. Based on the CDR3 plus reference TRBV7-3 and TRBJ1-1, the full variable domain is GAGVSQTPSNKVTEKGKYVELRCDPISGHTALYWYRQSLGQGPEFLIYFQGTGAADDSGLPNDRFFAVRPEGSVSTLKIQRTERGDSAVYLCASSAQGHTEAFFGQGTRLTVV.